This T cell receptor beta chain was identified in a study of blood T cell repertoires in COVID-19. From germline, CDR1 is MGHRA and CDR2 YSYEKL. This CDR3 contains 16 residues. The V end lost 1 base, the J end lost 4 bases, and 14 bases lay between the germline ends. TCRdb's table, derived via immunoSEQ multiplex PCR, lists solely in-frame clones and lacks some. The sample yields approximately 52,000 clones, approximately 86% seen once. The receptor's source is a man aged 55 to 69 with acute or convalescent COVID-19. The rearrangement joins TRBV4-1 to TRBJ1-5, with TRBD1 as a possible D gene (6 bases). The sequencing input was peripheral blood. This CDR3 is CASSQVAGGANQPQHF. The CDR3, as DNA: TGCGCCAGCAGCCAAGTCGCGGGGGGGGCGAATCAGCCCCAGCATTTT.